This T cell receptor beta chain emerged from a study of shared clonotypes between healthy human individuals. Worth noting for this clone: Its matching antigen is unknown.

Study results and limitations: Non-shared clonotypes showed lower generation probabilities than clonotypes common to all four donors.

Trimming at V came to 4 bases and at J to 8 bases, leaving 4 bases not matched to a gene. CDR1 MNHEY and CDR2 SVGAGI come from the germline V gene. The CDR3 runs to 13 residues. TCRdb keeps only in-frame clones here, not all; method: immunoSEQ multiplex PCR. Of some 2.3 million clones in the sample, 85% to 95% were seen once. The TCR sequence derives from a man between 18 and 29 years old in good health. Some clones in this sample may be carry-over from other donors' samples. The J gene is TRBJ1-1, the V gene TRBV6-5; 10 bases are shared with TRBD1. The sequencing input was naive CD4+ T cells from PBMCs. Subset: CD45RA+ positively selected. The CDR3 DNA reads TGTGCCAGCAGTTGGACAGGGGGGTCGGAAGCTTTCTTT. Its translation: CASSWTGGSEAFF.